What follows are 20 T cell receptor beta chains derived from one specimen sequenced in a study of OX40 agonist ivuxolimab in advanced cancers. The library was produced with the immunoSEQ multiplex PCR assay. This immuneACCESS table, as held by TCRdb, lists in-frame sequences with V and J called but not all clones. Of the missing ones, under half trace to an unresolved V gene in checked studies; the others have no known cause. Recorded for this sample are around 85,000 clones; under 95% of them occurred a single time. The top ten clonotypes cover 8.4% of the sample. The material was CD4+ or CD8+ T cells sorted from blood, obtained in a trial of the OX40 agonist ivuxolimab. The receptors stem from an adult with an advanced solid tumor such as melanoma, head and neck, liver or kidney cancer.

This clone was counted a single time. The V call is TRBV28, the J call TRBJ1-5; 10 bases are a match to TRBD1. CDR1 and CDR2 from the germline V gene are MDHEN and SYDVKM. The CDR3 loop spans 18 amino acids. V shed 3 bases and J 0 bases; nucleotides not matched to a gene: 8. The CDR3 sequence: CASSLWTGGDNSNQPQHF. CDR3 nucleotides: TGTGCCAGCAGTTTGTGGACAGGGGGGGATAATAGCAATCAGCCCCAGCATTTT. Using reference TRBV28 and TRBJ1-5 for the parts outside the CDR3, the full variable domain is DVKVTQSSRYLVKRTGEKVFLECVQDMDHENMFWYRQDPGLGLRLIYFSYDVKMKEKGDIPEGYSVSREKKERFSLILESASTNQTSMYLCASSLWTGGDNSNQPQHFGDGTRLSIL.

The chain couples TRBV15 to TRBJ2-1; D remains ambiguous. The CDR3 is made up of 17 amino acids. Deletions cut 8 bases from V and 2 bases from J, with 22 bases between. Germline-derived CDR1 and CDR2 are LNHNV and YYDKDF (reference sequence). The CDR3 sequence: CATAADSFGGPYNEQFF. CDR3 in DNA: TGTGCCACCGCCGCCGACTCGTTTGGCGGCCCCTACAATGAGCAGTTCTTC.

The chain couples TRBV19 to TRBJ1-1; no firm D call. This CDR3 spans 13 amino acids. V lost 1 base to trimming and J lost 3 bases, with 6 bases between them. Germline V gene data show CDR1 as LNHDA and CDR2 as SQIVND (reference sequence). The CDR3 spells CASSIVTDTEAFF. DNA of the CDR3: TGTGCCAGTAGTATAGTAACCGACACTGAAGCTTTCTTT.

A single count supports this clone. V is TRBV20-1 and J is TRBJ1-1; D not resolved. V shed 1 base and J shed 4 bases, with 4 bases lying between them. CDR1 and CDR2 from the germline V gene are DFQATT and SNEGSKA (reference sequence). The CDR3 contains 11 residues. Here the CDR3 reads CSARGGTEAFF. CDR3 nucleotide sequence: TGCAGTGCTAGAGGAGGCACTGAAGCTTTCTTT.

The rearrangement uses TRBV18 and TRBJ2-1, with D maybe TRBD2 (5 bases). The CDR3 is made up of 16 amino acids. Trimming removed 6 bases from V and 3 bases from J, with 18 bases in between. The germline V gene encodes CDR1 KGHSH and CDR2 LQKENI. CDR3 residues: CASSPRPPGNYNEQFF. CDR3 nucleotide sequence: TGTGCCAGCTCTCCCAGGCCCCCCGGGAACTACAATGAGCAGTTCTTC. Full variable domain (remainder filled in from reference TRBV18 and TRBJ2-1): NAGVMQNPRHLVRRRGQEARLRCSPMKGHSHVYWYRQLPEEGLKFMVYLQKENIIDESGMPKERFSAEFPKEGPSILRIQQVVRGDSAAYFCASSPRPPGNYNEQFFGPGTRLTVL.

CDR3 in amino acids: CASSLSPGHGSPLHF. The CDR3 DNA sequence: TGCGCCAGCAGCTTATCTCCAGGGCATGGCTCACCCCTCCACTTT. This chain connects TRBV5-1 to TRBJ1-6, with a weak D call TRBD1 (5 bases). Deletions cut 2 bases from V and 10 bases from J, with 16 bases between. The V gene's germline CDR1 is SGHRS and CDR2 YFSETQ. This CDR3 contains 15 residues.

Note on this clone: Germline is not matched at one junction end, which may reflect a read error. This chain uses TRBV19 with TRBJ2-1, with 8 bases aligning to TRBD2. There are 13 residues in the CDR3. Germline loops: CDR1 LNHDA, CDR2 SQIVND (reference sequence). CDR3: CASSSGDYNEQFF. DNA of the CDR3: TGTGCCAGCAGTAGCGGGGACTACAATGAGCAGTTCTTC.

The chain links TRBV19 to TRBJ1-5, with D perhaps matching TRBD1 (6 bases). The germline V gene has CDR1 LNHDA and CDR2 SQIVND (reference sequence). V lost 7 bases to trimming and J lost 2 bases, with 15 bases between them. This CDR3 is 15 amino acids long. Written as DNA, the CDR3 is TGTGCCAGTACGACTGGCAGGGGCGGCAATCAGCCCCAGCATTTT. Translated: CASTTGRGGNQPQHF.

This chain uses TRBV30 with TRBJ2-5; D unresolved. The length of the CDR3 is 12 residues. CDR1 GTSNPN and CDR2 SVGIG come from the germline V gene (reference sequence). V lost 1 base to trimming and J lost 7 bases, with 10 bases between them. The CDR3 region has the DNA TGTGCCTGGAGTGGAGAAATTGCGACCCAGTACTTC. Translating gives CAWSGEIATQYF. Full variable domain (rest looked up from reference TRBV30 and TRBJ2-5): SQTIHQWPATLVQPVGSPLSLECTVEGTSNPNLYWYRQAAGRGLQLLFYSVGIGQISSEVPQNLSASRPQDRQFILSSKKLLLSDSGFYLCAWSGEIATQYFGPGTRLLVL.

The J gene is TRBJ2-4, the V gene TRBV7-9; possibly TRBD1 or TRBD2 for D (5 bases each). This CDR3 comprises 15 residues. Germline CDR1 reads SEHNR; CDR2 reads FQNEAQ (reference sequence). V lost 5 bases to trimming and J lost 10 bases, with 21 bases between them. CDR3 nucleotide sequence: TGTGCCAGCAGCCCTCCGCTGGGGGACGATACGATTCAGTACTTC. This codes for CASSPPLGDDTIQYF.

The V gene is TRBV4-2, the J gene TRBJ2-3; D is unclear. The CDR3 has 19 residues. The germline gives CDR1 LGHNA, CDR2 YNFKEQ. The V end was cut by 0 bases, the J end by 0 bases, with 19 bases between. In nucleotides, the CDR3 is TGTGCCAGCAGCCAAGATCCCCCGACTCGACTTGGGAGCACAGATACGCAGTATTTT. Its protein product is CASSQDPPTRLGSTDTQYF.

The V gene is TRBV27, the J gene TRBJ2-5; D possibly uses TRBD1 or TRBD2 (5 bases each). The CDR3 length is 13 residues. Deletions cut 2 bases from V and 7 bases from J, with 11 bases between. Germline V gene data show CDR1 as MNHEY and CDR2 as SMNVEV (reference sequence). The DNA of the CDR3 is TGTGCCAGCAGTTTAGGGGGAAGCGCGACCCAGTACTTC. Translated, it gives CASSLGGSATQYF.

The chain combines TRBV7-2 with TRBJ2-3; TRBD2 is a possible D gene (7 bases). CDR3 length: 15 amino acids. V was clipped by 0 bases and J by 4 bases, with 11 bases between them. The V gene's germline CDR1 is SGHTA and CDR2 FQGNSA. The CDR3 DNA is TGTGCCAGCAGCTTAGCGGGGGGGGCGGCAGATACGCAGTATTTT. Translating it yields CASSLAGGAADTQYF.

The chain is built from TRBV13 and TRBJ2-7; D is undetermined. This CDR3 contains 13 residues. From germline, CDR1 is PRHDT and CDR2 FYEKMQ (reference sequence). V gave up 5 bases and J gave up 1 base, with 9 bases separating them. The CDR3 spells CASSPGGSYEQYF. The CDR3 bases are TGTGCCAGCAGCCCGGGTGGGTCCTACGAGCAGTACTTC.

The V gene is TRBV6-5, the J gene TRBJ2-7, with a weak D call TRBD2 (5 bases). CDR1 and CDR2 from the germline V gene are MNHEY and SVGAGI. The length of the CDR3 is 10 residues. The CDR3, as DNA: TGTCCTAGGAGGTTCTACGAGCAGTACTTC. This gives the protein CPRRFYEQYF.

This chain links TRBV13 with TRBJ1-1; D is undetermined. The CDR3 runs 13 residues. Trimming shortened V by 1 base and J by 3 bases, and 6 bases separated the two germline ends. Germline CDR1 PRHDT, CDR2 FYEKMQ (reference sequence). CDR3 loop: CASSLEVDTEAFF. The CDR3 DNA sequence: TGTGCCAGCAGCTTAGAAGTGGACACTGAAGCTTTCTTT.

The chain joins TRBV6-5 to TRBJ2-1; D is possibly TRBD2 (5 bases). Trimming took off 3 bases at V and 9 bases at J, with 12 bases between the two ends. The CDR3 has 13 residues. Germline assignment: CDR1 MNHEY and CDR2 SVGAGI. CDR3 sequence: CASSYGGGGEQFF. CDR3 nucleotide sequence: TGTGCCAGCAGTTATGGCGGAGGCGGTGAGCAGTTCTTC.

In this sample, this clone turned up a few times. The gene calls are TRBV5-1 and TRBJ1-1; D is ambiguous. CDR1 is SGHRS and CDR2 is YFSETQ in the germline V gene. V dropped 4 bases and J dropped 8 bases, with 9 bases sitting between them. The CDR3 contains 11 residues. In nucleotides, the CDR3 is TGCGCCAGCAGCCCCACATCCGAAGCTTTCTTT. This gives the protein CASSPTSEAFF.

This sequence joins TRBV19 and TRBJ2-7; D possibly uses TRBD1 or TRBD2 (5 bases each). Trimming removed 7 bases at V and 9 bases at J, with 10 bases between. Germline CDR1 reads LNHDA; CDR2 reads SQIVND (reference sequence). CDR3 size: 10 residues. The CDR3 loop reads CASIWGLQYV. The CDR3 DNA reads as TGTGCCAGTATTTGGGGGTTGCAGTACGTC.

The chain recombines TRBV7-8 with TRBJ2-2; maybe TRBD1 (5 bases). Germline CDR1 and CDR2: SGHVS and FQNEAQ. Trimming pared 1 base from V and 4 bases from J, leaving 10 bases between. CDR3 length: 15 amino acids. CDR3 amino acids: CASSLEGSFTGELFF. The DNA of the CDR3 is TGTGCCAGCAGCTTAGAGGGGTCCTTCACCGGGGAGCTGTTTTTT.